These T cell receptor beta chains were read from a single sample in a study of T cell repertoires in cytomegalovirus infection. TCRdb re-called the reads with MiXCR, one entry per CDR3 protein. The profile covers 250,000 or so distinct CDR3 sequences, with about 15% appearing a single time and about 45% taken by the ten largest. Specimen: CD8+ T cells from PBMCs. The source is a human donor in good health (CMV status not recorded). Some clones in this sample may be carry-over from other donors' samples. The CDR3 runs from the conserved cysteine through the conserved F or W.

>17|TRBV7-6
CASSFSGLAGDQETQYF
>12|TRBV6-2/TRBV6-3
CASSDGGPGAFF
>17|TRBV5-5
CASSSPGQGVFGTEAFF
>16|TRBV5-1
CASSPDFLAGGYEQYF
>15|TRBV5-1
CASSWGTGGDYEQYF
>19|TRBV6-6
CASSPYSLAGESNTGELFF
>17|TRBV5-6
CASSLWVGLPRSYGYTF
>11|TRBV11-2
CASSLVAEAFF
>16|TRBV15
CATSKAGSGGRNEQFF
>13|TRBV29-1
CSVGGTSSYEQYF
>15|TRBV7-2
CASSFSVADNSPLHF
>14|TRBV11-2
CASRSTGGQETQYF
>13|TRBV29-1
CSVDPGGLETQYF
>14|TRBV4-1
CASSQRSSYNEQFF
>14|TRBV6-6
CASRLAGLNTEAFF
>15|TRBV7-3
CASSPHGTPYNEQFF
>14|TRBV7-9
CASSPVQGTYEQYF
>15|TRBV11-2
CASSLAARSTDTQYF
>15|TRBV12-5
CASARDRYSNQPQHF
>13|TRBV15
CATSRGGSTEAFF
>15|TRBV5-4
CASSRRGQDTGELFF
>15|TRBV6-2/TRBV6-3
CASSYSRVWNQPQHF
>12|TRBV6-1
CASTSPLDEQYF
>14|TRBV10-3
CAAGTGDSNQPQHF
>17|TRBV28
CASSSGGTWSVGGELFF
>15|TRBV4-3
CASSQDGDSGQPQHF
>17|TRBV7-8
CASSSTPRGRVNTEAFF
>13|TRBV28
CASSLPGSYEQYF
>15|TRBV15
CATSRDGQVNTEAFF
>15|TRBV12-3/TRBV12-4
CASSFDSAGANVLTF
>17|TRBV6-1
CASSPGSPTDHSYEQYF
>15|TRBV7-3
CASSLSLTPTDTQYF
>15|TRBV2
CASSGWTGRSYEQYF
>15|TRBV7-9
CASSSERQGHQPQHF
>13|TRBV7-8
CASKKGVNSPLHF
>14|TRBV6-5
CASSYSRVSYEQYF
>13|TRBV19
CASSVGTTDEQFF
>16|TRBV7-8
CASSKNPDSPPEKLFF
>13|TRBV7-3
CASSLNRNSPLHF
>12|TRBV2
CASIRGGYGYTF
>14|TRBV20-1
CSARGQGFSYEQYF
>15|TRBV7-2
CASSLDTGSSYEQYF
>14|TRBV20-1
CSASPEGGNSPLHF
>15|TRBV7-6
CASSLRTGGADEAFF
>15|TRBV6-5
CASSYSAGPTYEQYF
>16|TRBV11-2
CASRAPTSGGYNEQFF
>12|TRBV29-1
CSVEELGNIQYF
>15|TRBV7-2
CASSLVTGHYSPLHF
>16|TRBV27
CASSFSPSGGSEGYTF
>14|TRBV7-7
CASSPGRTQETQYF
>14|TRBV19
CASSMRTRYNEQFF
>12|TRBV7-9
CASRDMAGEQYF
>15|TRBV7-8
CASSLVGQALVPQHF
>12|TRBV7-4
CASRQGGYEQFF
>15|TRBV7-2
CASSDGQGPFYEQYF
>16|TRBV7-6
CASSLEGSDYNSPLHF
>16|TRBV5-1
CASSPWAGGERYGYTF
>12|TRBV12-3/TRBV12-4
CASTFSGNEQFF
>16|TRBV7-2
CASSLVGGRGDHGYTF